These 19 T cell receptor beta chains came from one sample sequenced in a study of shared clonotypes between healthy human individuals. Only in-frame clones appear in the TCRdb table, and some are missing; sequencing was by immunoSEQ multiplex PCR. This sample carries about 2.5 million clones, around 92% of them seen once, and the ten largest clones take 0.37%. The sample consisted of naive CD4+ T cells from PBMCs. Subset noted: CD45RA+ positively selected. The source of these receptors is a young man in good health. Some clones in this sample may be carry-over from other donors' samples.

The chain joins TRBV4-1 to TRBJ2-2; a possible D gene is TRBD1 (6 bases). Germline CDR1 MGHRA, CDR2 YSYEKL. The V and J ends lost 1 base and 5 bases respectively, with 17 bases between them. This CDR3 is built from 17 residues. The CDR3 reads CASSQVRAGVKTGELFF. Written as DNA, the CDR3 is TGCGCCAGCAGCCAAGTGAGGGCAGGGGTGAAAACCGGGGAGCTGTTTTTT.

The CDR3 sequence: CASSQDPLPRGNQPQHF. CDR3 DNA: TGCGCCAGCAGCCAAGATCCCCTCCCGAGGGGCAATCAGCCCCAGCATTTT. V usage is TRBV4-1 and J usage is TRBJ1-5; D gene ambiguous. The V and J ends lost 0 bases and 2 bases respectively, with 14 bases between them. The CDR3 is made up of 17 amino acids. In germline, CDR1 is MGHRA, CDR2 YSYEKL.

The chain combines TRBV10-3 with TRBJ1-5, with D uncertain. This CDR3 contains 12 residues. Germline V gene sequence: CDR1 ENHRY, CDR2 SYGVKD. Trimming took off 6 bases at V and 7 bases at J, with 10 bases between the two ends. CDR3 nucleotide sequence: TGTGCCATCAGAGCAGAAGGCCAGCCCCAGCATTTT. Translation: CAIRAEGQPQHF.

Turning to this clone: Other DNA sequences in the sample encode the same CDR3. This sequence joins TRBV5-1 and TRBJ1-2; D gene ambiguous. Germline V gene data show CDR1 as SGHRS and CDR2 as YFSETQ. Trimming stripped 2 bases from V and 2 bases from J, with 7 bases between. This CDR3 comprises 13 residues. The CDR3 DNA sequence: TGCGCCAGCAGCTTAGAACCAAACTATGGCTACACCTTC. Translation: CASSLEPNYGYTF. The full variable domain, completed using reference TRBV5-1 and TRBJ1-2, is KAGVTQTPRYLIKTRGQQVTLSCSPISGHRSVSWYQQTPGQGLQFLFEYFSETQRNKGNFPGRFSGRQFSNSRSEMNVSTLELGDSALYLCASSLEPNYGYTFGSGTRLTVV.

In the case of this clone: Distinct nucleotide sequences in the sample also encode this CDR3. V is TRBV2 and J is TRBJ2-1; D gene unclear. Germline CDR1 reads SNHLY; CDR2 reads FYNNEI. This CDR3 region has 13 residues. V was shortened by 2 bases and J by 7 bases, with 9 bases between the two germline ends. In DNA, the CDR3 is TGTGCCAGCAGTGAACTGGAAACGAATGAGCAGTTCTTC. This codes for CASSELETNEQFF. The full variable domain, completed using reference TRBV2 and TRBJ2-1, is EPEVTQTPSHQVTQMGQEVILRCVPISNHLYFYWYRQILGQKVEFLVSFYNNEISEKSEIFDDQFSVERPDGSNFTLKIRSTKLEDSAMYFCASSELETNEQFFGPGTRLTVL.

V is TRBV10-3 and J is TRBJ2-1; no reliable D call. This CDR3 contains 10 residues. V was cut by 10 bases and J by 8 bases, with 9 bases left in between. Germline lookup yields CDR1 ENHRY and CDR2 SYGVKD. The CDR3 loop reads CANESYEQFF. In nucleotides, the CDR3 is TGTGCCAACGAGAGTTATGAGCAGTTCTTC.

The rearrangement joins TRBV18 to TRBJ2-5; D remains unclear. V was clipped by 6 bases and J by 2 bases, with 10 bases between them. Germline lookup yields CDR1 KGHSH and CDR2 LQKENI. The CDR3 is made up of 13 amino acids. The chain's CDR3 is CASSSNRQETQYF. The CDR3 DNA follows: TGTGCCAGCTCCTCAAACCGGCAAGAGACCCAGTACTTC.

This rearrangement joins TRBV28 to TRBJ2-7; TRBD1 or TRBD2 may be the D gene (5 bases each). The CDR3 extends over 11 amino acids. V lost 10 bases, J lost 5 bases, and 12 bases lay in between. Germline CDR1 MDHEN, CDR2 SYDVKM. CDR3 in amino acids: CAKGTEDEQYF. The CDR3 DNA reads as TGTGCCAAAGGGACCGAAGACGAGCAGTACTTC.

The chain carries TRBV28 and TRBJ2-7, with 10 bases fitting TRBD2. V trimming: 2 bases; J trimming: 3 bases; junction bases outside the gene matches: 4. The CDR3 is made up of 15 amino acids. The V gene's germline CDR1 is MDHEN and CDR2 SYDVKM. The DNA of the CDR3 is TGTGCCAGCAGTTTAGTTACTAGCGGGATCTACGAGCAGTACTTC. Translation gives CASSLVTSGIYEQYF. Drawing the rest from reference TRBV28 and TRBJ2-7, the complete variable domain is DVKVTQSSRYLVKRTGEKVFLECVQDMDHENMFWYRQDPGLGLRLIYFSYDVKMKEKGDIPEGYSVSREKKERFSLILESASTNQTSMYLCASSLVTSGIYEQYFGPGTRLTVT.

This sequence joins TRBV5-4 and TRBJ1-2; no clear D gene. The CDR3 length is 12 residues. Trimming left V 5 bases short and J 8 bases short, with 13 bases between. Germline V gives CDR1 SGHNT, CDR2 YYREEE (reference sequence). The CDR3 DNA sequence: TGTGCCAGCAGTTCCTGGACCGAAGGCTACACCTTC. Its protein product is CASSSWTEGYTF.

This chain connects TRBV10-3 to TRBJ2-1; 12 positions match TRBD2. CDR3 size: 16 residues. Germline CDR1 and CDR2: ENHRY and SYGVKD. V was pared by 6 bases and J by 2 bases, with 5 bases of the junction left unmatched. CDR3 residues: CAISPTSGSTYNEQFF. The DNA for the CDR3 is TGTGCCATCAGCCCGACTAGCGGGAGTACCTACAATGAGCAGTTCTTC.

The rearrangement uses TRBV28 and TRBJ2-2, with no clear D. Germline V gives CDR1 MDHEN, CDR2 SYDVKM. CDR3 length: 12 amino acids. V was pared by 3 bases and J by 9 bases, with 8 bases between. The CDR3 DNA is TGTGCCAGCAGTTTGGGTACCAGGGAGCTGTTTTTT. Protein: CASSLGTRELFF.

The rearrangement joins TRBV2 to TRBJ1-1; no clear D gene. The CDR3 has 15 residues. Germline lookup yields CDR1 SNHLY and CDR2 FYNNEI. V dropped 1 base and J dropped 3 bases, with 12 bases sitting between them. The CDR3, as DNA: TGTGCCAGCAGTGAAGGGTTTTGGGGAGACACTGAAGCTTTCTTT. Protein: CASSEGFWGDTEAFF.

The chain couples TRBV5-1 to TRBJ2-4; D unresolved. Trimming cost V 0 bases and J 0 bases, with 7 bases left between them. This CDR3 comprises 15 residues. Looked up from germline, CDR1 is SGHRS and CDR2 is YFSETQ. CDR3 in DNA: TGCGCCAGCAGCTTGGCGGCTGTAGCCAAAAACATTCAGTACTTC. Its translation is CASSLAAVAKNIQYF.

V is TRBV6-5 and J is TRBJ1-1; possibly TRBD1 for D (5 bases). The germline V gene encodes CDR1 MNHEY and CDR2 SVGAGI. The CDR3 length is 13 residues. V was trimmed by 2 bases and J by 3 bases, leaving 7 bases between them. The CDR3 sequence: CASSYTGDTEAFF. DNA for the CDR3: TGTGCCAGCAGTTACACGGGGGACACTGAAGCTTTCTTT.

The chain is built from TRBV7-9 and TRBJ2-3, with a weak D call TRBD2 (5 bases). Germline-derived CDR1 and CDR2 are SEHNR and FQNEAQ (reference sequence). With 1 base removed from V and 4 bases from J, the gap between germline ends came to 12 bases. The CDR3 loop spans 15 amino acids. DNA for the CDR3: TGTGCCAGCAGCTTAGGGGTCGGGAAGGCAGATACGCAGTATTTT. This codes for CASSLGVGKADTQYF.

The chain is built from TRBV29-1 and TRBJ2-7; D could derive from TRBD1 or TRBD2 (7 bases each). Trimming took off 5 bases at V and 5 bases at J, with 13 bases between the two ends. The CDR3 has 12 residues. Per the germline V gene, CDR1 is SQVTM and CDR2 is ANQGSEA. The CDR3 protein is CSVLRGGNEQYF. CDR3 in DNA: TGCAGCGTTCTCAGGGGGGGGAACGAGCAGTACTTC.

The CDR3 sequence: CASSQWSFNEQFF. CDR3 in DNA: TGTGCCAGCAGCCAATGGTCATTCAATGAGCAGTTCTTC. This chain joins TRBV14 and TRBJ2-1; D gene ambiguous. Germline loops: CDR1 SGHDN, CDR2 FVKESK. Trimming removed 2 bases from V and 6 bases from J, with 8 bases in between. CDR3 size: 13 residues.

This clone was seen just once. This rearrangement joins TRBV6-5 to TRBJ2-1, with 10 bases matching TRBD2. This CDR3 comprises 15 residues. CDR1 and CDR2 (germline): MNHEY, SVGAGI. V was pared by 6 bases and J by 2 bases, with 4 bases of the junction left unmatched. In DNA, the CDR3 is TGTGCCAGCAGCGCTGGGACTAGCGCCTACAATGAGCAGTTCTTC. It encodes CASSAGTSAYNEQFF.